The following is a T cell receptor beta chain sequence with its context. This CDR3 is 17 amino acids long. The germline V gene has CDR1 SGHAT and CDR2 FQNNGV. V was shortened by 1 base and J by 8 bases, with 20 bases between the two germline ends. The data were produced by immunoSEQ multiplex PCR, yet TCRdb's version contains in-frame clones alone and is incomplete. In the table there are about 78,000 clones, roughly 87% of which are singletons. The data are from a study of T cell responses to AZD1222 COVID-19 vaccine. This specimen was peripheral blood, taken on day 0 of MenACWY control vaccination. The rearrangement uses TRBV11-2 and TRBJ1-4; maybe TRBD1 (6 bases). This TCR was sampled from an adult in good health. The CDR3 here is CASSLAPRGAGGEKLFF. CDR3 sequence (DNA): TGTGCCAGCAGCTTAGCCCCAAGGGGGGCTGGAGGAGAAAAACTGTTTTTT.